Following are 26 T cell receptor beta chains from one sample sequenced in a study of blood T cell repertoires in COVID-19. Using immunoSEQ multiplex PCR, the repertoire was profiled, and TCRdb retains in-frame clones only, with some absent. The repertoire holds roughly 200,000 clones, with around 82% as singletons. The sequencing input was peripheral blood. All receptors come from a man aged 35 to 55 with active or convalescent COVID-19.

The chain combines TRBV29-1 with TRBJ2-1, with 11 bases fitting TRBD2. The CDR3 covers 15 residues. The germline V gene encodes CDR1 SQVTM and CDR2 ANQGSEA. V dropped 3 bases and J dropped 3; count of bases not matched to a gene: 4. The DNA for the CDR3 is TGCAGCGTTGACCCTACTAGCGGGAGCTACAATGAGCAGTTCTTC. It codes for CSVDPTSGSYNEQFF.

J is TRBJ1-4 and V is TRBV2; maybe TRBD1 (5 bases). The V end was cut by 6 bases, the J end by 7 bases, with 18 bases between. The CDR3 has 15 residues. Germline CDR1 is SNHLY and CDR2 is FYNNEI. The CDR3 protein is CASRAQSGGAEKLFF. The DNA for the CDR3 is TGTGCCAGCAGGGCCCAATCGGGGGGTGCTGAAAAACTGTTTTTT.

The rearrangement joins TRBV3-1 (or the pseudogene TRBV3-2) to TRBJ2-3, with 7 bases aligning to TRBD2. Germline V gene sequence: CDR1 LGHDT, CDR2 YNNKEL (reference sequence). Losses at the gene ends were 4 bases for V and 0 bases for J; bases not matched to a gene: 10. This CDR3 contains 17 residues. The DNA of the CDR3 is TGTGCCAGCAGCCTTACCCAAGGGAGGGCTAGCACAGATACGCAGTATTTT. Its protein is CASSLTQGRASTDTQYF.

The V call is TRBV19, the J call TRBJ1-5; tentatively, D is TRBD1 (5 bases). Germline lookup yields CDR1 LNHDA and CDR2 SQIVND (reference sequence). The CDR3 spans 13 residues. CDR3 sequence: CATEHGANQPQHF. The CDR3 DNA follows: TGTGCAACCGAACATGGGGCCAATCAGCCCCAGCATTTT.

The chain employs TRBV28 and TRBJ1-2; D is possibly TRBD1 (5 bases). Germline-derived CDR1 and CDR2 are MDHEN and SYDVKM. V was pared by 5 bases and J by 0 bases, with 10 bases between. There are 14 residues in the CDR3. CDR3 nucleotides: TGTGCCAGCAGTGTAGGGGCGCCTAACTATGGCTACACCTTC. Its protein product is CASSVGAPNYGYTF.

The gene calls are TRBV24-1 and TRBJ2-2, with D perhaps TRBD2 (6 bases). The CDR3 extends over 16 amino acids. In germline, CDR1 is KGHDR, CDR2 SFDVKD. V dropped 7 bases and J dropped 5 bases, with 19 bases sitting between them. CDR3 DNA: TGTGCCACCAGCAAGGCAGGAGAAGGGAGGACCGGGGAGCTGTTTTTT. Translating gives CATSKAGEGRTGELFF.

The rearrangement links TRBV2 to TRBJ2-4, with 7 bases fitting TRBD2. CDR1 and CDR2 (germline): SNHLY, FYNNEI. This CDR3 comprises 14 residues. V was clipped by 1 base and J by 7 bases; unmatched bases: 4. DNA for the CDR3: TGTGCCAGCAGTGAAGAGGCCGGGGGGAACATTCAGTACTTC. Translation gives CASSEEAGGNIQYF.

The gene calls are TRBV6-2 or TRBV6-3 and TRBJ1-5; D ambiguous. Germline loops: CDR1 MNHEY, CDR2 SVGEGT. This CDR3 has 14 residues. Trimming took 3 bases from V and 6 from J, leaving 12 bases between them. For the CDR3, the DNA is TGTGCCAGCAGTTATGTTGGGCTCGGTCAGCCCCAGCATTTT. It encodes CASSYVGLGQPQHF.

The CDR3 DNA reads as TGTGCCACCAGCAGAGAGCTAGCGGGAGGGCCCGGCACCGGGGAGCTGTTTTTT. It specifies CATSRELAGGPGTGELFF. The V gene is TRBV15, the J gene TRBJ2-2, with 12 bases lining up with TRBD2. The CDR3 is 18 amino acids. V shed 0 bases, J shed 4 bases, and the junction held 6 bases outside the gene matches. Looked up from germline, CDR1 is LNHNV and CDR2 is YYDKDF (reference sequence).

This clone was detected only a few times. The chain couples TRBV21-1 to TRBJ1-5. TRBV21-1 is a documented pseudogene. The CDR3 consists of 15 residues. The CDR3 nucleotides are TGTGCCAGCAGCAAAGAGGAGGGTCCCAATCAGCCCCAGCATTTT. It codes for CASSKEEGPNQPQHF.

This sequence joins TRBV4-1 and TRBJ2-3; TRBD2 matches 11 bases. CDR3 length: 17 residues. J was trimmed by 2 bases and V by 2 bases; bases with no gene match: 6. CDR1 and CDR2 from the germline V gene are MGHRA and YSYEKL. CDR3 sequence: CASSQSGTSGTTDTQYF. For the CDR3, the DNA is TGCGCCAGCAGCCAAAGCGGGACTAGCGGAACCACAGATACGCAGTATTTT.

This chain joins TRBV2 and TRBJ1-6; possible D gene TRBD1, 5 bases. The CDR3 extends over 13 amino acids. Trimming removed 5 bases at V and 4 bases at J, with 6 bases between. CDR1 is SNHLY and CDR2 is FYNNEI in the germline V gene. The CDR3 here is CASSRGYNSPLHF. Written as DNA, the CDR3 is TGTGCCAGCAGTAGGGGTTATAATTCACCCCTCCACTTT. The variable domain in full, with the rest retrieved from reference TRBV2 and TRBJ1-6, is EPEVTQTPSHQVTQMGQEVILRCVPISNHLYFYWYRQILGQKVEFLVSFYNNEISEKSEIFDDQFSVERPDGSNFTLKIRSTKLEDSAMYFCASSRGYNSPLHFGNGTRLTVT.

V is TRBV3-1 (or the pseudogene TRBV3-2) and J is TRBJ1-2, with D maybe TRBD1 (6 bases). Trimming cost V 0 bases and J 4 bases, with 15 bases left between them. CDR3 length: 16 amino acids. Looked up from germline, CDR1 is LGHDT and CDR2 is YNNKEL (reference sequence). DNA of the CDR3: TGTGCCAGCAGCCAAGATCTAGGGGGGGCGGTCTATGGCTACACCTTC. It translates to CASSQDLGGAVYGYTF.

The chain links TRBV24-1 to TRBJ1-4; TRBD1 might be the D (6 bases). This CDR3 spans 15 amino acids. V was trimmed by 4 bases and J by 6 bases, leaving 14 bases between them. In germline, CDR1 is KGHDR, CDR2 SFDVKD. This CDR3 reads CATSEAGEGDEKLFF. As DNA, the CDR3 is TGTGCCACCAGTGAAGCAGGGGAAGGGGATGAAAAACTGTTTTTT.

The chain has TRBV5-1 and TRBJ2-2, with D tentatively TRBD2 (5 bases). The V and J ends lost 1 base and 0 bases respectively, with 7 bases between them. Per the germline V gene, CDR1 is SGHRS and CDR2 is YFSETQ. The CDR3 is 15 amino acids. Here the CDR3 reads CASSLSRANTGELFF. In DNA, the CDR3 is TGCGCCAGCAGCTTGTCGCGGGCGAACACCGGGGAGCTGTTTTTT. Full variable domain (missing parts from reference TRBV5-1 and TRBJ2-2): KAGVTQTPRYLIKTRGQQVTLSCSPISGHRSVSWYQQTPGQGLQFLFEYFSETQRNKGNFPGRFSGRQFSNSRSEMNVSTLELGDSALYLCASSLSRANTGELFFGEGSRLTVL.

V usage is TRBV7-8 and J usage is TRBJ2-1; 11 bases are a match to TRBD2. CDR3 size: 16 residues. J gave up 4 bases and V 3 bases, and 5 bases lay outside the gene matches. Germline assignment: CDR1 SGHVS and CDR2 FQNEAQ. In DNA, the CDR3 is TGTGCCAGCAGCTTCACTAGCGGGGGCCAATACAATGAGCAGTTCTTC. Translating it yields CASSFTSGGQYNEQFF.

This chain uses TRBV29-1 with TRBJ2-3; 10 bases are shared with TRBD2. The V segment lost 7 bases and the J segment 4 bases; nucleotides outside the gene matches: 8. The CDR3 loop spans 14 amino acids. Germline assignment: CDR1 SQVTM and CDR2 ANQGSEA. The CDR3 sequence is CSAVELAGADTQYF. The CDR3, as DNA: TGCAGCGCCGTGGAGCTAGCGGGGGCAGATACGCAGTATTTT.

The rearrangement links TRBV4-2 to TRBJ2-6, with D maybe TRBD1 (6 bases). V gave up 8 bases and J gave up 3 bases, with 14 bases separating them. Germline V lookup: CDR1 LGHNA, CDR2 YNFKEQ. The CDR3 totals 15 residues. The chain's CDR3 is CASGGTGNGANVLTF. The CDR3 bases are TGTGCCAGCGGGGGCACAGGGAATGGGGCCAACGTCCTGACTTTC.

The chain joins TRBV5-8 to TRBJ1-2; 10 bases fit TRBD1. The CDR3 consists of 17 residues. Germline V lookup: CDR1 SGHTS, CDR2 YDEGEE. Trimming removed 2 bases from V and 0 bases from J; junction bases left unmatched: 7. This chain's CDR3 is CASSLPGQGTANYGYTF. The CDR3 DNA sequence: TGTGCCAGCAGCTTACCGGGACAGGGGACGGCTAACTATGGCTACACCTTC.

The rearrangement joins TRBV28 to TRBJ1-2, with no clear D. The CDR3 covers 12 residues. The germline CDR1 and CDR2 sequences are MDHEN and SYDVKM. Deletions cut 6 bases from V and 5 bases from J, with 10 bases between. The CDR3: CASSSSKYGYTF. CDR3 nucleotides: TGTGCCAGCAGCTCTAGCAAATATGGCTACACCTTC.

V usage is TRBV2 and J usage is TRBJ1-5; 9 bases match TRBD1. CDR3 length equals 15 residues. V lost 2 bases to trimming and J lost 9 bases; unmatched junction nucleotides: 8. CDR1 is SNHLY, CDR2 FYNNEI, per germline. The CDR3 here is CASSERDRASGPQHF. The DNA for the CDR3 is TGTGCCAGCAGTGAACGGGACAGGGCAAGTGGGCCCCAGCATTTT.

The chain links TRBV27 to TRBJ2-5, with TRBD2 matching over 15 bases. Germline V lookup: CDR1 MNHEY, CDR2 SMNVEV (reference sequence). With V trimmed by 5 bases and J by 4 bases, 14 bases remained unmatched. The CDR3 is 19 residues long. The CDR3 spells CASSATTPGLAGGGETQYF. CDR3 nucleotides: TGTGCCAGCAGTGCAACGACTCCGGGACTAGCGGGGGGAGGAGAGACCCAGTACTTC.

The chain links TRBV10-3 to TRBJ1-2; D possibly corresponds to TRBD1 (5 bases). Germline V gene sequence: CDR1 ENHRY, CDR2 SYGVKD. V lost 5 bases and J lost 8, with 15 bases in between. CDR3 length equals 13 residues. CDR3 DNA: TGTGCCATCAGTTCCCAGGGCGCGGGAGGCTACACCTTC. Translation gives CAISSQGAGGYTF.

Only a few counts were recorded for this clone. The V call is TRBV5-4, the J call TRBJ1-2; D is unclear. This CDR3 is built from 12 residues. Trimming shortened V by 1 base and J by 4 bases, and 5 bases separated the two germline ends. Germline V gene sequence: CDR1 SGHNT, CDR2 YYREEE (reference sequence). The CDR3 spells CASSLKAYGYTF. Here the CDR3 DNA reads TGTGCCAGCAGCTTGAAAGCCTATGGCTACACCTTC.

This sequence joins TRBV27 and TRBJ1-1, with D maybe TRBD1 (6 bases). There are 15 residues in the CDR3. The V gene's germline CDR1 is MNHEY and CDR2 SMNVEV (reference sequence). V lost 4 bases, J lost 1 base, and 13 bases lay in between. CDR3 DNA sequence: TGTGCCAGCAGTTCGAGGACAGATTCGAACACTGAAGCTTTCTTT. Translation: CASSSRTDSNTEAFF.

The chain employs TRBV19 and TRBJ1-2; maybe TRBD1 (5 bases). The CDR3 contains 15 residues. The V gene's germline CDR1 is LNHDA and CDR2 SQIVND (reference sequence). With 7 bases removed from V and 4 bases from J, the gap between germline ends came to 19 bases. This chain's CDR3 is CASTPIEGVVYGYTF. The CDR3 DNA is TGTGCCAGTACCCCGATTGAAGGGGTGGTCTATGGCTACACCTTC.